Here is one T cell receptor (beta chain) with its context. Its antigen is unidentified. The entry originates in a study of shared clonotypes between healthy human individuals. Naive CD8 cells were CD45RO-negative, positively selected for CCR7, excluding terminally differentiated effector memory CD45RA+ cells. The method was immunoSEQ multiplex PCR; TCRdb's version includes in-frame clones alone and lacks a portion of them. The sample holds millions of clones, about 95% seen once. Study findings and constraints: Relative to memory subsets, naive subsets generally showed larger estimated richness.

The sample taken for sequencing was naive CD8+ T cells sorted from blood. The sequence was obtained from a man between 18 and 35 years old in good health.

The CDR3 bases are TGCGCCAGCAGTGATGAGGCAGGGGGCCCTACTGAAGCTTTCTTT. Translation gives CASSDEAGGPTEAFF. The J gene is TRBJ1-1, the V gene TRBV10-1, with TRBD1 matching 8 bases. Germline CDR1 WNHNN, CDR2 SYGVQD (reference sequence). The CDR3 is 15 amino acids. V lost 3 bases, J lost 5 bases, and 8 bases stayed unmatched.